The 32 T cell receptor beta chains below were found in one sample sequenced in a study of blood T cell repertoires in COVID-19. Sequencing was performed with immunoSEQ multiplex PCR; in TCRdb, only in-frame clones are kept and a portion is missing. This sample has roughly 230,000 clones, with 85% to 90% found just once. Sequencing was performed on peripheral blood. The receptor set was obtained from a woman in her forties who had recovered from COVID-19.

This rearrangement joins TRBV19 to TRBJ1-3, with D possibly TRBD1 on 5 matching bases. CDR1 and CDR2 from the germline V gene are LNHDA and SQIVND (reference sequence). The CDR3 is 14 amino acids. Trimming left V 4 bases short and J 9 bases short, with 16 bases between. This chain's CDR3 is CASSTGRGRSTIYF. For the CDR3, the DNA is TGTGCCAGTAGTACCGGGAGGGGCAGAAGCACCATATATTTT.

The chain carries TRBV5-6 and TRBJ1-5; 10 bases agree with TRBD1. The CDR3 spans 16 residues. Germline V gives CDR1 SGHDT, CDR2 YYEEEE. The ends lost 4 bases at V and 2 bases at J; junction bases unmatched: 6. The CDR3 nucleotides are TGTGCCAGCAGCCAGAGGGACAGGGGTGGCAATCAGCCCCAGCATTTT. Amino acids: CASSQRDRGGNQPQHF.

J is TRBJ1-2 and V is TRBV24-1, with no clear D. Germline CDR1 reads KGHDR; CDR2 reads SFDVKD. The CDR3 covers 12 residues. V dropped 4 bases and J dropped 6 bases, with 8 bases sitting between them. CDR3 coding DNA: TGTGCCACCAGTGAGGAGTATAATGGCTACACCTTC. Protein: CATSEEYNGYTF.

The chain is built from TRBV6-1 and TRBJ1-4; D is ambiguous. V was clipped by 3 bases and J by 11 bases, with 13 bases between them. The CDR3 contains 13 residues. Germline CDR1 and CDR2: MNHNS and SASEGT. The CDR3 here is CASSEAEGWKLFF. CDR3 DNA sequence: TGTGCCAGCAGTGAGGCCGAGGGATGGAAACTGTTTTTT.

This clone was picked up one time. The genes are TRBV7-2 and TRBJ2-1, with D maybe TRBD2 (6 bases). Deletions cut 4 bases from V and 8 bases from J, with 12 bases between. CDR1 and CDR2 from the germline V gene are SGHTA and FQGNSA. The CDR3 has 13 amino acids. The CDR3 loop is CASSWGERHEQFF. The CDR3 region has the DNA TGTGCCAGCAGCTGGGGGGAGCGTCATGAGCAGTTCTTC.

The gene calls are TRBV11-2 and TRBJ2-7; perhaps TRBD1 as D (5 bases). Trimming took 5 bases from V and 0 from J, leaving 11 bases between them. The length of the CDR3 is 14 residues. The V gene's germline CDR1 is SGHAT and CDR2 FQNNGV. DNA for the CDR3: TGTGCCAGCAGCATACAACAGGCCTCCTACGAGCAGTACTTC. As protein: CASSIQQASYEQYF.

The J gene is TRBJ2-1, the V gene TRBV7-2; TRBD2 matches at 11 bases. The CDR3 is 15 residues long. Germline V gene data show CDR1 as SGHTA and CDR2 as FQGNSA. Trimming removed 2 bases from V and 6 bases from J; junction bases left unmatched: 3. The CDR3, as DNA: TGTGCCAGCAGCTTAACTAGCGGGAGTTCCAATGAGCAGTTCTTC. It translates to CASSLTSGSSNEQFF. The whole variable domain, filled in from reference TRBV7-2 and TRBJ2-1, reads GAGVSQSPSNKVTEKGKDVELRCDPISGHTALYWYRQSLGQGLEFLIYFQGNSAPDKSGLPSDRFSAERTGGSVSTLTIQRTQQEDSAVYLCASSLTSGSSNEQFFGPGTRLTVL.

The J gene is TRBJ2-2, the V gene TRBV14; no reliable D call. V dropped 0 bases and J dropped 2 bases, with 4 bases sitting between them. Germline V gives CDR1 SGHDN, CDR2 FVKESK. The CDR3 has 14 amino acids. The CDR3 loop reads CASSQDINTGELFF. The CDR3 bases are TGTGCCAGCAGCCAAGACATTAACACCGGGGAGCTGTTTTTT.

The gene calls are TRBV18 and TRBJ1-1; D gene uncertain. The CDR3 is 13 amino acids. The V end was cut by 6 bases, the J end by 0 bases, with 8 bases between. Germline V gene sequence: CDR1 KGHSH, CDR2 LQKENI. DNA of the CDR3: TGTGCCAGCTCCCCAGACATGAACACTGAAGCTTTCTTT. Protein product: CASSPDMNTEAFF.

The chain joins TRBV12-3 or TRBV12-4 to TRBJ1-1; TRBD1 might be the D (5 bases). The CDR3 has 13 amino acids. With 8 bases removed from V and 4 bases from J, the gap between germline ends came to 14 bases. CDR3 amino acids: CASGYGGSTEAFF. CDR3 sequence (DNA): TGTGCCAGCGGCTACGGGGGGAGCACTGAAGCTTTCTTT.

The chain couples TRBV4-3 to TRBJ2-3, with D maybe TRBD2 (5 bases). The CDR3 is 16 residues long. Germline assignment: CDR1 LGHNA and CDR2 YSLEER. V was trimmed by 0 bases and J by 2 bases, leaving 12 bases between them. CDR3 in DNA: TGCGCCAGCAGCCAAGAAGGGAGACCCAACACAGATACGCAGTATTTT. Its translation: CASSQEGRPNTDTQYF.

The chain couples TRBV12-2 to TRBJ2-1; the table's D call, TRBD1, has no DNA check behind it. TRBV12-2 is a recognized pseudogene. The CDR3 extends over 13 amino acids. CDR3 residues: CASRSRAINEQFF. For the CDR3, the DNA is TGTGCAAGTCGCTCCAGGGCAATCAATGAGCAGTTCTTC.

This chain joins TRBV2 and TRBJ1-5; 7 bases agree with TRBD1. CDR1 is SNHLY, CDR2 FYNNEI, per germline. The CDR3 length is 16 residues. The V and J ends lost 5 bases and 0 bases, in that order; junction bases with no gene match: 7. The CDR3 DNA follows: TGTGCCAGCAGTACTTACAGGGGCTATAGCAATCAGCCCCAGCATTTT. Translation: CASSTYRGYSNQPQHF.

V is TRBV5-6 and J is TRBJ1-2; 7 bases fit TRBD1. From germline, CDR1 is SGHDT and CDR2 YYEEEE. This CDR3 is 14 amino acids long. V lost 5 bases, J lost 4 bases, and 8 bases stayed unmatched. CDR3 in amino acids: CASRSTGVGYGYTF. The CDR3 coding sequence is TGTGCCAGCAGGTCAACAGGGGTGGGCTATGGCTACACCTTC.

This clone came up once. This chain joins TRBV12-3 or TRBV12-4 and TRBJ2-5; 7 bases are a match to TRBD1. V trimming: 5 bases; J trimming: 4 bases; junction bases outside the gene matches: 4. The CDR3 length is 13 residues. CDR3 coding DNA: TGTGCCAGCAGTCGACAGGGCGTAGAGACCCAGTACTTC. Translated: CASSRQGVETQYF.

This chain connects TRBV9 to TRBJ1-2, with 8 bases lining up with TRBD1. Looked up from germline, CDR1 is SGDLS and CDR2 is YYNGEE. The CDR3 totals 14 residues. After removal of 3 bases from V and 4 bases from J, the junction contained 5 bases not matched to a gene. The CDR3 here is CASSAGQGGYGYTF. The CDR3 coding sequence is TGTGCCAGCAGCGCAGGACAGGGAGGCTATGGCTACACCTTC.

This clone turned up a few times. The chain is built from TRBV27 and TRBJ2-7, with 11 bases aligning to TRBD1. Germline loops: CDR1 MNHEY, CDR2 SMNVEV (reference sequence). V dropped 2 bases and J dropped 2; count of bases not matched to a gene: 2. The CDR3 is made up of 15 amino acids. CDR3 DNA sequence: TGTGCCAGCAGTTTAGGACAGGGGGCGCCCTACGAGCAGTACTTC. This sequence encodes CASSLGQGAPYEQYF.

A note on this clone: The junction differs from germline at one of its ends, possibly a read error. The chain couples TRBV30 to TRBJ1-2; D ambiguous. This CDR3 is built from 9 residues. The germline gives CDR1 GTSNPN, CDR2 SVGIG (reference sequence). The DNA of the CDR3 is TGTGCCTGGGGCCCGCCCAGGATCTTC. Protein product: CAWGPPRIF. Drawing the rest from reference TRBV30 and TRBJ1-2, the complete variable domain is SQTIHQWPATLVQPVGSPLSLECTVEGTSNPNLYWYRQAAGRGLQLLFYSVGIGQISSEVPQNLSASRPQDRQFILSSKKLLLSDSGFYLCAWGPPRIFGSGTRLTVV.

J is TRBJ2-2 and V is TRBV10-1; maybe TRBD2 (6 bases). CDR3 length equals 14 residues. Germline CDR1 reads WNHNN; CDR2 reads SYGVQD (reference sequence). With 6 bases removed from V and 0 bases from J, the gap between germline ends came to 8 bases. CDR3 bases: TGCGCCAGCAGCCCGGGGGCGAACACCGGGGAGCTGTTTTTT. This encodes CASSPGANTGELFF.

CDR3 loop: CAWRRGQGISNEKLFF. The CDR3 bases are TGTGCCTGGCGTCGAGGACAGGGGATTAGTAATGAAAAACTGTTTTTT. This chain connects TRBV30 to TRBJ1-4, with 9 positions matching TRBD1. CDR3 size: 16 residues. V lost 5 bases and J lost 4; bases outside the gene matches: 11. Per the germline V gene, CDR1 is GTSNPN and CDR2 is SVGIG (reference sequence).

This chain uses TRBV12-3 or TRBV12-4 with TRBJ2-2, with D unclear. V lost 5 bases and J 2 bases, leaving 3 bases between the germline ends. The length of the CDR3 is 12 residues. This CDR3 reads CASSGNTGELFF. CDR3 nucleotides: TGTGCCAGCAGTGGCAACACCGGGGAGCTGTTTTTT.

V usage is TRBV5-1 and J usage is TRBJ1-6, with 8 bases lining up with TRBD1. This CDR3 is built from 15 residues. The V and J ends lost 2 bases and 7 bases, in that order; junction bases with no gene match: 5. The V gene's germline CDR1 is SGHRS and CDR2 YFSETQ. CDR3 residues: CASSFMTGANSPLHF. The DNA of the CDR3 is TGCGCCAGCAGCTTCATGACAGGGGCGAATTCACCCCTCCACTTT.

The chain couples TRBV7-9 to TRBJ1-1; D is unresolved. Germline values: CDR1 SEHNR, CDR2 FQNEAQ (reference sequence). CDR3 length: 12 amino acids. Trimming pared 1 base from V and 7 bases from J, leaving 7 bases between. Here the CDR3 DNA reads TGTGCCAGCAGCTTAGACGTCGGTGAAGCTTTCTTT. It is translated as CASSLDVGEAFF.

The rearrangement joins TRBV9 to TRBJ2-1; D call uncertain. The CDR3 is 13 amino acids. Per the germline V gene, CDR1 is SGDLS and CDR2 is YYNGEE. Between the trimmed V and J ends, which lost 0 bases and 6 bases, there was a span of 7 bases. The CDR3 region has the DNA TGTGCCAGCAGCGTAGCTATAGTCAATGAGCAGTTCTTC. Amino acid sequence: CASSVAIVNEQFF.

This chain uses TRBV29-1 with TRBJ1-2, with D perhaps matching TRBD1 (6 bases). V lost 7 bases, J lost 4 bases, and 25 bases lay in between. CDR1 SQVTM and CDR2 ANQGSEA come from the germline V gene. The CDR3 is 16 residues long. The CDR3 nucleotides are TGCAGCGCCGACGAAGGTGAAGGACAGCGCCTCTATGGCTACACCTTC. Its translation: CSADEGEGQRLYGYTF.

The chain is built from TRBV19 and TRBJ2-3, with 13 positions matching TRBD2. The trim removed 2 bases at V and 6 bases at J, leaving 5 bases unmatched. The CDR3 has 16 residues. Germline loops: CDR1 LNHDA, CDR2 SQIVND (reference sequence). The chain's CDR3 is CASSITSGRASDTQYF. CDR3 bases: TGTGCCAGTAGTATAACTAGCGGGAGGGCCTCCGATACGCAGTATTTT. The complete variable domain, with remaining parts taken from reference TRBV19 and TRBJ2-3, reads DGGITQSPKYLFRKEGQNVTLSCEQNLNHDAMYWYRQDPGQGLRLIYYSQIVNDFQKGDIAEGYSVSREKKESFPLTVTSAQKNPTAFYLCASSITSGRASDTQYFGPGTRLTVL.

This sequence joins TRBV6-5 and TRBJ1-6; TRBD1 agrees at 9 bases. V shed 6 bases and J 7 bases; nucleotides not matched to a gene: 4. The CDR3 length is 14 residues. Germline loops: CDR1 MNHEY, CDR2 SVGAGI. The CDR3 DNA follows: TGTGCCAGCAGAAGGACAGGGGCCAATTCACCCCTCCACTTT. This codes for CASRRTGANSPLHF.

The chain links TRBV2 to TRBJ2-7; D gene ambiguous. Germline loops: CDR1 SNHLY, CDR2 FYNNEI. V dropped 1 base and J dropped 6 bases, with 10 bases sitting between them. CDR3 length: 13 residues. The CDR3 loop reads CASSEDLGTEQYF. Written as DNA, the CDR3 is TGTGCCAGCAGTGAAGATCTAGGAACCGAGCAGTACTTC.

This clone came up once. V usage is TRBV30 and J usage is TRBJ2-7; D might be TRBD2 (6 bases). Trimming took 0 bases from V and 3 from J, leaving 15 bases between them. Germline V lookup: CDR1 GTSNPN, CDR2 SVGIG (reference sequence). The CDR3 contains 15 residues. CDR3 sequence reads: CAWSVRLATRYEQYV. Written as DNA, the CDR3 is TGTGCCTGGAGTGTACGCCTAGCGACCCGCTACGAGCAGTACGTC.

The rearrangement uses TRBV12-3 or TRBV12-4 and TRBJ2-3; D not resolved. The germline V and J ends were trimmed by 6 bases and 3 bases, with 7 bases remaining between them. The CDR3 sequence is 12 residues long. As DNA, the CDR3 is TGTGCCAGCAGCCGTCTTACAGATACGCAGTATTTT. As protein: CASSRLTDTQYF.

The CDR3 sequence is CASSSSGSHSYEQYF. CDR3 sequence (DNA): TGTGCCAGCAGTTCGTCAGGGTCCCACTCCTACGAGCAGTACTTC. This rearrangement joins TRBV7-9 to TRBJ2-7; TRBD1 might be the D (5 bases). Looked up from germline, CDR1 is SEHNR and CDR2 is FQNEAQ (reference sequence). Trimming left V 6 bases short and J 0 bases short, with 15 bases between. This CDR3 is built from 15 residues.

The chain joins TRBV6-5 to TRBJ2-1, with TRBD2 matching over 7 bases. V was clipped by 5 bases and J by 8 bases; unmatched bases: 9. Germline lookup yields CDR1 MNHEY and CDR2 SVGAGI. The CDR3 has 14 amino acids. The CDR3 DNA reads TGTGCCAGCAGTAAGACTAGGGGAGGGGATGAGCAGTTCTTC. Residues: CASSKTRGGDEQFF.